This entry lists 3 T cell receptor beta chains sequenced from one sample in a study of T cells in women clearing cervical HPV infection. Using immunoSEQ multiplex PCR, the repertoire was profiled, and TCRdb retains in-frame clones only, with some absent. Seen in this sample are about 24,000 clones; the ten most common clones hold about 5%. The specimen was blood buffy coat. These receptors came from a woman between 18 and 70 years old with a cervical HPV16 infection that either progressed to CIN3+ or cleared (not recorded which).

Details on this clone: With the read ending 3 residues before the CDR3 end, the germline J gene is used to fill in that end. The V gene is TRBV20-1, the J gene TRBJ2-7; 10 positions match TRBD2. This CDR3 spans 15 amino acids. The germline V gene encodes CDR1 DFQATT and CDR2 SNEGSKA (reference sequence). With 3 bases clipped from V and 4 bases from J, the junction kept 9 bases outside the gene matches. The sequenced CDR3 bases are TGCAGTGCTAGCCGTGGGGTAGCGGGAGGATACGAG. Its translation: CSASRGVAGGYE. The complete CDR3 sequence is CSASRGVAGGYEQYF.

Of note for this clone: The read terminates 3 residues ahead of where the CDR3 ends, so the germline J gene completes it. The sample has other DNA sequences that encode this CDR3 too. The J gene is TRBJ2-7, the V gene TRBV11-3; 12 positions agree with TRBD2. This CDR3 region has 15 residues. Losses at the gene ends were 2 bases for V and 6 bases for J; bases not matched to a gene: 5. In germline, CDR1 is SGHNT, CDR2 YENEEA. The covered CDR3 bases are TGTGCCAGCAGCTTACTAGCGGGAGGGATGGGCGAG. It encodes CASSLLAGGMGE. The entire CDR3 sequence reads CASSLLAGGMGEQYF.

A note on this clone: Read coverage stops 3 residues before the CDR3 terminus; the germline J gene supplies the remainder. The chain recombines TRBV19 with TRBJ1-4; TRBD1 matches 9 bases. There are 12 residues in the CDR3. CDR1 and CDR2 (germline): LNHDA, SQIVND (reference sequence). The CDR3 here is CATGTGNSPLFF. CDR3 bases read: TGTGCCACCGGGACAGGGAATTCACCA.